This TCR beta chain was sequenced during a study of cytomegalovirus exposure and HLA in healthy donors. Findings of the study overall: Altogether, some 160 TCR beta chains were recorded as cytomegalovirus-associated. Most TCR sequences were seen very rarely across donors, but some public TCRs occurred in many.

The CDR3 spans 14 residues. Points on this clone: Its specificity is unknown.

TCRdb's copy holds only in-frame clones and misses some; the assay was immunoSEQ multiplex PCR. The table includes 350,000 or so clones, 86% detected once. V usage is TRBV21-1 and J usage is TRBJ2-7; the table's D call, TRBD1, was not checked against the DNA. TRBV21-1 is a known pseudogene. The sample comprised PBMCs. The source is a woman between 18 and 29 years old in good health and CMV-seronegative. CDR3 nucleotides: TGTGCCAGCAGCCCGGACAGTGGTGGATACGAGCAGTACTTC. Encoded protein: CASSPDSGGYEQYF.